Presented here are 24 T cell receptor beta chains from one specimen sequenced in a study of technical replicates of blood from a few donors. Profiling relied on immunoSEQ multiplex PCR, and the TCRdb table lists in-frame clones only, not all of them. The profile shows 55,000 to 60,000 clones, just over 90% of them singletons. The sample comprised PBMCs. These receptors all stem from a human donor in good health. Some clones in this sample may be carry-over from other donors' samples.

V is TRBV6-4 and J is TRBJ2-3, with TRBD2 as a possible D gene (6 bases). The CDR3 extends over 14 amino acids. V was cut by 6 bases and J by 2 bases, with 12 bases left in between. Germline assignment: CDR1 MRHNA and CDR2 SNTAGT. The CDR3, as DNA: TGTGCCAGCAGGGAGGGACTTGACACAGATACGCAGTATTTT. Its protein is CASREGLDTDTQYF.

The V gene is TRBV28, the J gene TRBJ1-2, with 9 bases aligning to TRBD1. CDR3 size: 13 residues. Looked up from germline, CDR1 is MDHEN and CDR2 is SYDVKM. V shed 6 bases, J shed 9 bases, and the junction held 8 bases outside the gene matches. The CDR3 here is CASSSTGGRSYTF. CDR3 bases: TGTGCCAGCAGCTCGACAGGGGGTAGGAGCTACACCTTC.

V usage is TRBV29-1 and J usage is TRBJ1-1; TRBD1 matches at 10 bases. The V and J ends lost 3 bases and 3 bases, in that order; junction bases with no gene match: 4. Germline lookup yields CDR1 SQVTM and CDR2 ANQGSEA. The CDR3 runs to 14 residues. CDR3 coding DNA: TGCAGCGTTGATGTGGGACAGGGGTACACTGAAGCTTTCTTT. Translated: CSVDVGQGYTEAFF.

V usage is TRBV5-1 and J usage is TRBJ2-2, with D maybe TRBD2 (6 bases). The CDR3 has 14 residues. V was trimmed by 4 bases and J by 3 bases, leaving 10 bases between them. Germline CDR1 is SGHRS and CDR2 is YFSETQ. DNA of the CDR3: TGCGCCAGCAGCCCGACTAGGGACACCGGGGAGCTGTTTTTT. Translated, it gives CASSPTRDTGELFF.

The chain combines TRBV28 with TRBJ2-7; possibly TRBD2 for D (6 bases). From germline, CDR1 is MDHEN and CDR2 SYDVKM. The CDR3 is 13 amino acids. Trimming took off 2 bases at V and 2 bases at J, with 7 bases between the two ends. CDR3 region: CASSLPGAYEQYF. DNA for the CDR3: TGTGCCAGCAGTTTACCGGGAGCCTACGAGCAGTACTTC.

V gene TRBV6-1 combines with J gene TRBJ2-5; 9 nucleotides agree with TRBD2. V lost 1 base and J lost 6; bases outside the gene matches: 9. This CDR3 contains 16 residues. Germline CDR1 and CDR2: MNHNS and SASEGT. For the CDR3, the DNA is TGTGCCAGCAGTGAAGGAGATCAACCTAGCGGGAAGACCCAGTACTTC. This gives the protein CASSEGDQPSGKTQYF.

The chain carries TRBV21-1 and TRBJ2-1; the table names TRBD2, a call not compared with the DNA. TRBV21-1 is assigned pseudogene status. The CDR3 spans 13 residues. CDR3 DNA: TGTGCCGGCCTACTAGCGCCTTACAATGAGCAGTTCTTC. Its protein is CAGLLAPYNEQFF.

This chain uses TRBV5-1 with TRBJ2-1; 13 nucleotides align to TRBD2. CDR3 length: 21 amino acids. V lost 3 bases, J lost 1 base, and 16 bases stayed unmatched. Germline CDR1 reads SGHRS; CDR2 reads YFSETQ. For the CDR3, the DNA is TGCGCCAGCAGCTGGGTTAGACAGGGACTAGCGGGATTAATGTCCTACAATGAGCAGTTCTTC. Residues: CASSWVRQGLAGLMSYNEQFF.

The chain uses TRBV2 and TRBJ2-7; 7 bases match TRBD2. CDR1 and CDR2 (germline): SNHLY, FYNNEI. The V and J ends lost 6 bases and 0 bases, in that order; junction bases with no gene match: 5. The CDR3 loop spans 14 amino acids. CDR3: CASSLPSGSYEQYF. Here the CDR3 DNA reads TGTGCCAGCAGCTTGCCTAGCGGCTCCTACGAGCAGTACTTC. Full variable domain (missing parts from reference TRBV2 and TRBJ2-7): EPEVTQTPSHQVTQMGQEVILRCVPISNHLYFYWYRQILGQKVEFLVSFYNNEISEKSEIFDDQFSVERPDGSNFTLKIRSTKLEDSAMYFCASSLPSGSYEQYFGPGTRLTVT.

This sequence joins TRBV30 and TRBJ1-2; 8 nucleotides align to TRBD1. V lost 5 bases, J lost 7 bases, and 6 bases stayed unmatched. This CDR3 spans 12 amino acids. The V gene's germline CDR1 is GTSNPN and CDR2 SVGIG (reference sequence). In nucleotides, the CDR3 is TGTGCCTGGGGCCAGGGGGCGGTTGGCTACACCTTC. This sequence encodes CAWGQGAVGYTF.

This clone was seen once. The DNA of the CDR3 is TGTGCCAGCAGCTCGACTATTCCTACTAGCACAGATACGCAGTATTTT. It specifies CASSSTIPTSTDTQYF. The genes are TRBV7-9 and TRBJ2-3; perhaps TRBD2 as D (5 bases). The germline V gene has CDR1 SEHNR and CDR2 FQNEAQ (reference sequence). This CDR3 is 16 amino acids long. V was shortened by 4 bases and J by 0 bases, with 14 bases between the two germline ends.

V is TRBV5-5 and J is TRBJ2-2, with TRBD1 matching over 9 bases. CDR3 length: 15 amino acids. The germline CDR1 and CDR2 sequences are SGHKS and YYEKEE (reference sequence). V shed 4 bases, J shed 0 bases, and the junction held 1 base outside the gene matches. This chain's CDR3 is CASSRTGANTGELFF. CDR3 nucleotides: TGTGCCAGCAGCCGGACAGGGGCGAACACCGGGGAGCTGTTTTTT.

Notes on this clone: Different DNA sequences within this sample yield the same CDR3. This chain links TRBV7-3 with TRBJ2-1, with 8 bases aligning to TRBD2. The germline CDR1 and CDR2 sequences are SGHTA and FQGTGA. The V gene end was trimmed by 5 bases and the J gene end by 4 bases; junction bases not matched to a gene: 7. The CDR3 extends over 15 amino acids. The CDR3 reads CASSLGLAEYNEQFF. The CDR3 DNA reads TGTGCCAGCAGCCTCGGACTAGCAGAGTACAATGAGCAGTTCTTC.

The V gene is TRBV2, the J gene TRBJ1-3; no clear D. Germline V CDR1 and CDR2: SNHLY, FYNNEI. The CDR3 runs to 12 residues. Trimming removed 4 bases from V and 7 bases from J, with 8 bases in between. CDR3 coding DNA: TGTGCCAGCAGTGTAATCAGGAACACCATATATTTT. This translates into CASSVIRNTIYF.

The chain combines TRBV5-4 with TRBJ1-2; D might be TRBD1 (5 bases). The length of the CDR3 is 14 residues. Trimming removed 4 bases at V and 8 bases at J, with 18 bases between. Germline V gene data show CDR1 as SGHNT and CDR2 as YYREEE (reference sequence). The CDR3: CASSAGGNSKGYTF. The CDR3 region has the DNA TGTGCCAGCAGCGCGGGGGGTAATAGCAAGGGCTACACCTTC.

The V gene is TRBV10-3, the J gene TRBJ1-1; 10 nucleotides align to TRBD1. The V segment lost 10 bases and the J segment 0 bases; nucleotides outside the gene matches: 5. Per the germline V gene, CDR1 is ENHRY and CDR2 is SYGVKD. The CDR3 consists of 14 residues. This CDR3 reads CATRTGGMNTEAFF. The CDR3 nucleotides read TGTGCCACTCGGACAGGGGGAATGAACACTGAAGCTTTCTTT.

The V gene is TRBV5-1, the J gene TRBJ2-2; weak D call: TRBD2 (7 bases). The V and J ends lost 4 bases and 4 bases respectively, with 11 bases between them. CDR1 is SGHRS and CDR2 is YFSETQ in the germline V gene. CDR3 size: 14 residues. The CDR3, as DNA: TGCGCCAGCAGCGGGGGGGGGCCCACCGGGGAGCTGTTTTTT. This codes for CASSGGGPTGELFF. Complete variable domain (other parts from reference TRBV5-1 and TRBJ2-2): KAGVTQTPRYLIKTRGQQVTLSCSPISGHRSVSWYQQTPGQGLQFLFEYFSETQRNKGNFPGRFSGRQFSNSRSEMNVSTLELGDSALYLCASSGGGPTGELFFGEGSRLTVL.

For the CDR3, the DNA is TGTGCCAGCTCGCATCCTAGGAGCGGGCAGCTTAGGGATGAGCAGTTCTTC. It codes for CASSHPRSGQLRDEQFF. The chain carries TRBV18 and TRBJ2-1; a possible D gene is TRBD2 (6 bases). Germline V gene sequence: CDR1 KGHSH, CDR2 LQKENI. The germline V and J ends were trimmed by 6 bases and 8 bases, with 26 bases remaining between them. The CDR3 runs 17 residues.

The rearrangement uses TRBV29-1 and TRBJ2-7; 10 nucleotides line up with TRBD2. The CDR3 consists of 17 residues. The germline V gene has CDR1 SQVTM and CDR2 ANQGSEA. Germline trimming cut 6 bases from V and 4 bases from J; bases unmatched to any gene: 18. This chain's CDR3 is CSVAGTSVQKGEYEQYF. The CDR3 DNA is TGCAGCGTCGCCGGGACTAGCGTCCAAAAGGGGGAGTACGAGCAGTACTTC.

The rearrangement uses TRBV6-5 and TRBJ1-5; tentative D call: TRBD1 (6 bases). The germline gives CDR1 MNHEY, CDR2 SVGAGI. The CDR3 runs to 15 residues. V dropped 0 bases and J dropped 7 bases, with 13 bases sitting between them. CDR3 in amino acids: CASSYSRGMGQPQHF. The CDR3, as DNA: TGTGCCAGCAGTTACTCGAGGGGGATGGGGCAGCCCCAGCATTTT.

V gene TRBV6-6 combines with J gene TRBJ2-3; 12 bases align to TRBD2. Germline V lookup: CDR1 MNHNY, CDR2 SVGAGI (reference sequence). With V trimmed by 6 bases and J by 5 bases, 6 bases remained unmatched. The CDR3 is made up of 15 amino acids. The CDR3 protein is CASRPSSGGGDTQYF. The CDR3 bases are TGTGCCAGCAGACCCTCTAGCGGGGGGGGAGATACGCAGTATTTT.

The CDR3 here is CASKLDRVTQETQYF. As DNA, the CDR3 is TGTGCCAGCAAACTCGACAGGGTCACCCAAGAGACCCAGTACTTC. V gene TRBV2 combines with J gene TRBJ2-5; 7 nucleotides agree with TRBD1. The CDR3 runs to 15 residues. Trimming cost V 7 bases and J 1 base; bases outside gene matches: 9. Germline CDR1 SNHLY, CDR2 FYNNEI.

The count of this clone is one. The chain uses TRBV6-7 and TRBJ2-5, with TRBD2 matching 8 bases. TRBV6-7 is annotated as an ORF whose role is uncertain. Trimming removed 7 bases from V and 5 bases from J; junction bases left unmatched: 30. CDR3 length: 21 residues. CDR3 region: CASNSLGQSALAVLWWETQYF. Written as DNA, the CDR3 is TGTGCCAGCAACTCTTTGGGACAATCGGCACTAGCGGTTCTCTGGTGGGAGACCCAGTACTTC.

For the CDR3, the DNA is TGTGCCAGCAGGTCGGGGTCATCCAATGGCTACACCTTC. It translates to CASRSGSSNGYTF. The chain is built from TRBV6-5 and TRBJ1-2; D gene uncertain. Germline V gives CDR1 MNHEY, CDR2 SVGAGI. Between the trimmed V and J ends, which lost 6 bases and 6 bases, there was a span of 14 bases. CDR3 length equals 13 residues.